The 9 T cell receptor beta chains below were found in one sample sequenced in a study of cytomegalovirus exposure and HLA in healthy donors. Vbeta (60) and Jbeta (13) primers were used in the PCR. Profiling relied on immunoSEQ multiplex PCR, and the TCRdb table lists in-frame clones only, not all of them. The repertoire holds about 170,000 clones, with 82% as singletons. The sample comprised PBMCs. These receptors all stem from a male donor in good health and CMV-seronegative.

The chain carries TRBV4-3 and TRBJ2-2, with 10 bases matching TRBD2. The length of the CDR3 is 16 residues. V shed 4 bases, J shed 5 bases, and the junction held 7 bases outside the gene matches. Germline V CDR1 and CDR2: LGHNA, YSLEER. The DNA for the CDR3 is TGCGCCAGCAGCCCTCCCCCTAGCGGGAGTACCGGGGAGCTGTTTTTT. It encodes CASSPPPSGSTGELFF.

For the CDR3, the DNA is TGTGCCAGCAGCTTAGGTAATCCGACAGGTCATAACTATGGCTACACCTTC. This translates into CASSLGNPTGHNYGYTF. The chain combines TRBV7-8 with TRBJ1-2, with a tentative D call TRBD1 (6 bases). Trimming removed 1 base at V and 1 base at J, with 16 bases between. The V gene's germline CDR1 is SGHVS and CDR2 FQNEAQ. The CDR3 length is 17 residues. Drawing the rest from reference TRBV7-8 and TRBJ1-2, the complete variable domain is GAGVSQSPRYKVAKRGQDVALRCDPISGHVSLFWYQQALGQGPEFLTYFQNEAQLDKSGLPSDRFFAERPEGSVSTLKIQRTQQEDSAVYLCASSLGNPTGHNYGYTFGSGTRLTVV.

The chain couples TRBV7-9 to TRBJ2-7; TRBD2 agrees at 7 bases. The CDR3 is 15 residues long. Germline V CDR1 and CDR2: SEHNR, FQNEAQ (reference sequence). The J segment lost 5 bases and the V segment lost 2 bases, leaving 9 bases of the junction unmatched. Here the CDR3 reads CASSLSKRDSNEQYF. CDR3 coding DNA: TGTGCCAGCAGCTTATCCAAGCGGGACTCAAACGAGCAGTACTTC.

V and J are TRBV9 and TRBJ1-1, with 8 bases that match TRBD1. Germline lookup yields CDR1 SGDLS and CDR2 YYNGEE. J lost 1 base, V lost 4 bases, and 6 bases had no gene match. The CDR3 totals 15 residues. Written as DNA, the CDR3 is TGTGCCAGCAGCCCTACGACAGGGGCGAACACTGAAGCTTTCTTT. Translation: CASSPTTGANTEAFF. The full variable domain, in which reference TRBV9 and TRBJ1-1 provide the parts outside the CDR3, is DSGVTQTPKHLITATGQRVTLRCSPRSGDLSVYWYQQSLDQGLQFLIQYYNGEERAKGNILERFSAQQFPDLHSELNLSSLELGDSALYFCASSPTTGANTEAFFGQGTRLTVV.

The J gene is TRBJ1-1, the V gene TRBV11-1; a weak D match, TRBD1 (6 bases). Germline V CDR1 and CDR2: SGHAT, FQDESV (reference sequence). This CDR3 is built from 17 residues. Deletions cut 3 bases from V and 0 bases from J, with 17 bases between. The CDR3: CASSFAGRGSMNTEAFF. The CDR3 nucleotides read TGTGCCAGCAGCTTTGCGGGCAGGGGCTCTATGAACACTGAAGCTTTCTTT.

The chain combines TRBV10-1 with TRBJ1-1, with unresolved D. The CDR3 loop spans 16 amino acids. V shed 2 bases and J shed 0 bases, with 13 bases lying between them. The germline gives CDR1 WNHNN, CDR2 SYGVQD (reference sequence). CDR3 region: CASSETGTLMNTEAFF. The DNA of the CDR3 is TGCGCCAGCAGTGAGACGGGAACCCTGATGAACACTGAAGCTTTCTTT.

The J gene is TRBJ2-7, the V gene TRBV10-3, with 9 bases fitting TRBD2. The J segment lost 1 base and the V segment lost 11 bases, leaving 12 bases of the junction unmatched. Germline-derived CDR1 and CDR2 are ENHRY and SYGVKD. The CDR3 consists of 15 residues. CDR3 nucleotides: TGTGCCGCCCAAGCGGGGGGATCCCAATCCTACGAGCAGTACTTC. Translated: CAAQAGGSQSYEQYF.

The sample holds a few counts of this clone. J is TRBJ1-2 and V is TRBV6-5, with TRBD1 matching over 9 bases. The germline gives CDR1 MNHEY, CDR2 SVGAGI. Trimming cost V 6 bases and J 4 bases; bases outside gene matches: 9. This CDR3 has 15 amino acids. CDR3 sequence reads: CASRSGTGRAYGYTF. CDR3 in DNA: TGTGCCAGCAGGTCCGGGACAGGGAGGGCCTATGGCTACACCTTC.

This clone was picked up a small number of times. This chain uses TRBV7-6 with TRBJ2-3; 7 positions match TRBD2. The CDR3 length is 16 residues. V was pared by 1 base and J by 1 base, with 5 bases of the junction left unmatched. Per germline, CDR1 SGHVS and CDR2 FNYEAQ. As DNA, the CDR3 is TGTGCCAGCAGCTTAGAGGGCGGGAGCCGCACAGATACGCAGTATTTT. This translates into CASSLEGGSRTDTQYF.